The source of this TCR beta chain is a study of shared clonotypes between healthy human individuals (dated by TCRdb to the early 2020s). In the study overall: The cohort comprised a couple of women and a few men aged 18 to 49 years. To estimate repertoire size and how much clonotypes are shared between individuals, the study performed deep sequencing of blood TCR repertoires from a handful of healthy adults. To increase sequencing depth and limit assay-specific biases, TCR repertoire library preparation and sequencing were carried out by different laboratories using diverse techniques. Between about 0.85 and 8.9 billion PBMCs per donor were obtained by leukapheresis.

Regarding this clone: Its antigen remains undetermined. Per-nucleotide qualities are absent, and no much larger clonotype sits a single base away.

Using the deep immunoSEQ assay, TCR CDR3 regions were amplified from genomic DNA by multiplex PCR. Extracted genomic DNA from each cell subset was spread evenly across all wells of several immunoSEQ 96-well plates, with each plate serving as a replicate. For unsorted PBMC, each replicate PCR was loaded with 250 to 300 ng genomic DNA, equivalent to some 27,000 T cell genomes. Ten immunoSEQ deep assay plates were used to sequence the unsorted PBMC genomic DNA. The purified libraries were quantified using a Qubit 3.0 fluorometer, sized with a Bioanalyzer 2100, and then quantified again using the KAPA Library Quantification kit. Each immunoSEQ 96-well plate was sequenced on its own single-read 150-cycle Illumina NextSeq 550 flow cell. The authors' pipeline ran thus. Because the immunoSEQ output held only junctional sequences and lacked quality scores, the filtering could not match the filtering applied to full-length reads. Sequences were annotated with PyIR, a Python wrapper for IgBLAST v1.9, using IMGT germline references to assign V/J genes and CDR3. Reads were filtered out if the reads had weak V/J assignments (E-value above 1e-6), no CDR3, stop codons, out-of-frame junctions, or ambiguous translated residues. A V3J clonotype was defined by an identical inferred V gene, J gene, and CDR3 amino acid sequence. The percentage overlap between two repertoires was calculated by dividing the number of shared unique clonotypes by the size of the smaller repertoire. Repertoire richness was assessed with RTK rarefaction, the Chao1 estimator, and Recon v2.1 estimates of unobserved clonotypes. Sourced from immuneACCESS, this table was stored by TCRdb with only in-frame sequences that have V and J called. A share of the clones is absent; for the studies checked, an unresolved V gene accounts for under half, and the remainder has no known explanation. V, J and clone size derive from that table, while D and trimming were established from the DNA sequence. The sample profile shows 550,000 to 600,000 clones; around 80% of them were found once. The top ten clones comprise 12% of the sample.

Overall study outcomes, separate from this receptor: Pairwise subsampling indicated that sequencing depth was expected to affect the degree of clonotype sharing among donors. Sampling was restricted to blood, and TCR repertoires in tissues likely differ from the TCR repertoires found in blood. The small number of donors limited the genetic and exposure-history diversity represented.

The donors were healthy, HIV-negative adults who had no recently reported acute infections or vaccinations. Every donor was a Caucasian adult living in Nashville, Tennessee, USA. For unsorted samples, roughly 81 million PBMCs were counted and genomic DNA was extracted with the QIAamp DNA Blood Mini kit. Blood was obtained by leukapheresis, after which PBMCs were separated by Ficoll-Histopaque density gradient centrifugation and cryopreserved in liquid nitrogen vapor phase. Per the germline V gene, MDHEN is the CDR1 and SYDVKM is the CDR2. Germline trimming: 1 base from V, 8 bases from J; junction bases outside gene matches: 3. The CDR3 sequence holds 13 residues, the cysteine and phenylalanine included. The entry retains the CDR3 DNA only, 39 bases that are in frame from base 1.

The receptor was isolated from a woman in her thirties or forties in good health. Some clones in this sample may be carry-over from other donors' samples. Recombination linked TRBV28 to TRBJ1-2, with 8 bases matching TRBD1. Source material: PBMCs. The DNA reads TGTGCCAGCAGTTTATCCGGGGACAGGGGCTACACCTTC. Its coded protein is CASSLSGDRGYTF.